The clone carrying this T cell receptor (beta chain) was seen repeatedly, ten times or more. The sample belongs to a study of low-dose radiotherapy and immunotherapy resistance in tumors. Study-level information: Nivolumab was given to patients as a 240 mg flat dose every two weeks, and ipilimumab at 1 mg/kg every six weeks. Both were delivered intravenously.

TCR amplification used roughly 20 PCR cycles, a constant-region primer and a V-primer adapter. With in vitro transcription, the isolated mRNA was amplified. TCRdb processed the reads anew with MiXCR; each CDR3 protein has one entry. Here the sample spans about 50,000 distinct CDR3 sequences, 12% being singletons. The CDR3 totals 15 residues. The sample's time point: before trial treatment. The donors' regimen was nivolumab, ipilimumab, aspirin, low-dose cyclophosphamide and low-dose radiotherapy. Eligibility was restricted to patients presenting with advanced solid tumors that lacked tumor-infiltrating lymphocytes.

The specimen was PBMCs, collected before treatment. The chain couples TRBV21-1 to TRBJ2-1. TRBV21-1 is listed as a pseudogene. This TCR was recovered from a female donor with ovarian cancer. The CDR3: CASSNPTEPGDEQFF. The CDR3 DNA reads TGTGCCAGCAGCAATCCGACCGAACCAGGAGATGAGCAGTTCTTC.